Listed here is a single T cell receptor beta chain. Its recognized antigen is unknown. No base-level quality is on record; no much larger clone is a single base apart. This record comes from a study of blood T cell repertoires in COVID-19 (dated by TCRdb to about 2020). A note on the overall study: Samples covering the acute and convalescent phases of COVID-19 were provided by collaborators in the United States, Italy and Spain. The repertoires were made available in a free public database intended to serve as a resource for research on the immune response to SARS-CoV-2. Samples came from the ongoing ImmuneRACE study (first 160 participants) plus 1,254 subjects from 6 global collaborators. A de-identified subject ID, COVID-19 status, age in years and sex were almost always included in the sample metadata. Where available, HLA class I and class II types were obtained from metadata supplied by the sample provider rather than from assay-based typing. Deeply sampled blood TCRbeta repertoires from subjects exposed to, actively infected with, or recovered from COVID-19 were included in the dataset. The prospective study material was composed of cDNA or gDNA derived from T cells, B-cell-depleted T cells, or PBMCs.

The immunoSEQ Assay, a bias-controlled multiplex PCR, was used to amplify TCRbeta CDR3 regions from genomic DNA. Per the authors' processing: Within the assay, amplification of reference gene primers was used to estimate how many nucleated cells each sample contained. To quantify the absolute abundance of each unique TCRbeta CDR3 rearrangement, sequence reads were collapsed and filtered. For each sample, productive Simpson clonality was calculated as the square root of Simpson's diversity index across productive rearrangements. TCRdb carries this immuneACCESS record with in-frame sequences only. Its versions omit some clonotypes, under half of them owing to an unresolved V gene in the studies checked, with the rest unexplained. That table furnishes V, J and clone size, whereas the DNA furnished D and trimming. Within this sample are around 140,000 clones, with 80% to 90% of them counted one time only. The ten largest clones take up roughly an eighth of the sample.

Germline trimming amounts to 4 bases on V and 3 bases on J, with 8 as the count of junction bases outside the gene matches. The CDR3 contains 16 residues, cysteine and phenylalanine counted. Just the 48-base CDR3 DNA is kept, in frame starting at base 1. CDR1 LNHDA and CDR2 SQIVND are derived from the germline V gene (reference sequence). One collaborating source in Seattle enrolled patients during active infection and followed them longitudinally through the course of disease. Whole blood was collected in K2EDTA tubes by collaborating institutions according to the institutions' own protocols. Collaborator samples were shipped for TCRbeta analysis as frozen whole blood, isolated PBMCs, or DNA extracted from either sample type. Here is what the overall study found, with its caveats: How much clinical and demographic metadata was included differed by source and by participant, and the metadata was provided uncurated.

Recombination connected TRBV19 to TRBJ2-7, and 11 junctional nucleotides match TRBD2. The sample taken for sequencing was peripheral blood. The sequence was collected from a man in his late teens or twenties with COVID-19, enrolled during active disease. This receptor carries the CDR3 CASSRELAGDLYEQYF. The DNA sequence reads TGTGCCAGTAGTAGGGAACTAGCGGGAGACCTCTACGAGCAGTACTTC.